Listed below are T cell receptor beta chains from one sample, sequenced in a study of cytomegalovirus exposure and HLA in healthy donors. Profiled with immunoSEQ multiplex PCR; TCRdb holds only in-frame clones, not every one. This sample has roughly 150,000 clones, with over 80% found just once. Sequenced: PBMCs. These receptor sequences come from a man between 25 and 39 years old in good health and CMV-seropositive. CDR3s include the opening cysteine and the closing phenylalanine or tryptophan. Each record gives: CDR3 length, clone size, V gene, J gene, D gene, CDR3 protein, CDR3 DNA. The D gene is left open where the match is weak. The size of a clone is reported for some rows only, either as once, few or many, or as a class for expanded clones.

length: 18; size: .; V: TRBV9; J: TRBJ1-1; D: .; CDR3: CASSVSPLGAVRNTEAFF; DNA: TGTGCCAGCAGCGTAAGCCCCCTAGGGGCGGTAAGGAACACTGAAGCTTTCTTT
length: 15; size: .; V: TRBV18; J: TRBJ1-1; D: TRBD1; CDR3: CASSPPRQGITEAFF; DNA: TGTGCCAGCTCACCACCGAGACAGGGGATTACTGAAGCTTTCTTT
length: 17; size: .; V: TRBV7-2; J: TRBJ2-2; D: TRBD2; CDR3: CASSLGLAGGNTGELFF; DNA: TGTGCCAGCAGCCTGGGACTAGCGGGGGGGAACACCGGGGAGCTGTTTTTT
length: 13; size: .; V: TRBV5-1; J: TRBJ2-7; D: TRBD2; CDR3: CASSRLAEYEQYF; DNA: TGCGCCAGCAGCCGCCTAGCGGAGTACGAGCAGTACTTC
length: 16; size: .; V: TRBV6-5; J: TRBJ1-2; D: TRBD1; CDR3: CASSYSRGTVNYGYTF; DNA: TGTGCCAGCAGTTACTCGAGAGGGACAGTTAACTATGGCTACACCTTC
length: 15; size: .; V: TRBV7-3; J: TRBJ2-1; D: TRBD1; CDR3: CASSAGQGTYNEQFF; DNA: TGTGCCAGCAGCGCGGGACAGGGGACCTACAATGAGCAGTTCTTC
length: 15; size: .; V: TRBV9; J: TRBJ2-2; D: .; CDR3: CASSVQEWVTGELFF; DNA: TGTGCCAGCAGCGTCCAGGAATGGGTCACCGGGGAGCTGTTTTTT
length: 13; size: .; V: TRBV5-1; J: TRBJ2-1; D: .; CDR3: CASTDDSYNEQFF; DNA: TGCGCCAGCACCGACGACAGCTACAATGAGCAGTTCTTC
length: 17; size: .; V: TRBV7-2; J: TRBJ2-3; D: TRBD2; CDR3: CASSRDTGTSITDTQYF; DNA: TGTGCCAGCAGTCGAGACACCGGGACTAGCATCACAGATACGCAGTATTTT
length: 16; size: .; V: TRBV7-8; J: TRBJ1-2; D: .; CDR3: CASSSRDTSLTGGYTF; DNA: TGTGCCAGCAGCTCCCGGGACACTTCCCTCACGGGGGGCTACACCTTC
length: 15; size: .; V: TRBV19; J: TRBJ1-5; D: TRBD1; CDR3: CASSKATGVYQPQHF; DNA: TGTGCCAGTAGTAAAGCAACAGGGGTCTATCAGCCCCAGCATTTT
length: 18; size: .; V: TRBV7-2; J: TRBJ2-1; D: TRBD1; CDR3: CASSKRDRAGPLYNEQFF; DNA: TGTGCCAGCAGTAAGCGCGACAGGGCAGGCCCGCTTTACAATGAGCAGTTCTTC
length: 14; size: once; V: TRBV13; J: TRBJ2-5; D: TRBD2; CDR3: CASSSLGSGGSQYF; DNA: TGTGCCAGCAGCTCCTTGGGTAGCGGGGGATCCCAGTACTTC
length: 15; size: .; V: TRBV10-3; J: TRBJ2-3; D: TRBD1; CDR3: CAISESRRGSDTQYF; DNA: TGTGCCATCAGTGAGTCGCGCAGGGGGTCAGATACGCAGTATTTT
length: 13; size: .; V: TRBV18; J: TRBJ2-7; D: .; CDR3: CASSPARSYEQYF; DNA: TGTGCCAGCTCACCGGCACGCTCCTACGAGCAGTACTTC
length: 13; size: .; V: TRBV11-2; J: TRBJ2-3; D: .; CDR3: CASSSYTTDTQYF; DNA: TGTGCCAGCAGCTCCTATACCACAGATACGCAGTATTTT
length: 15; size: .; V: TRBV11-2; J: TRBJ2-1; D: .; CDR3: CASSLERASRHEQFF; DNA: TGTGCCAGCAGCTTAGAAAGGGCTAGCAGGCATGAGCAGTTCTTC
length: 18; size: .; V: TRBV6-4; J: TRBJ2-1; D: .; CDR3: CASSDNAGIPYSYNEQFF; DNA: TGTGCCAGCAGTGATAACGCGGGGATACCCTATTCCTACAATGAGCAGTTCTTC
length: 14; size: .; V: TRBV10-3; J: TRBJ2-7; D: TRBD1; CDR3: CAISTGQGGNEQYF; DNA: TGTGCCATCAGTACGGGACAGGGCGGTAACGAGCAGTACTTC
length: 16; size: few; V: TRBV7-7; J: TRBJ2-1; D: TRBD1; CDR3: CASSLGGTGLPNEQFF; DNA: TGTGCTAGCAGCTTAGGGGGCACAGGGCTACCCAATGAGCAGTTCTTC
length: 17; size: .; V: TRBV7-9; J: TRBJ1-4; D: TRBD1; CDR3: CASSLLDRGWRDEKLFF; DNA: TGTGCCAGCAGCTTGCTAGACAGGGGGTGGCGCGATGAAAAACTGTTTTTT
length: 18; size: few; V: TRBV9; J: TRBJ2-1; D: TRBD2; CDR3: CASSDSPTRTSGVNEQFF; DNA: TGTGCCAGCAGCGACTCCCCGACTCGGACTAGCGGGGTTAATGAGCAGTTCTTC
length: 14; size: .; V: TRBV28; J: TRBJ1-1; D: .; CDR3: CASSLEKMNTEAFF; DNA: TGTGCCAGCAGTTTGGAGAAGATGAACACTGAAGCTTTCTTT
length: 18; size: .; V: TRBV19; J: TRBJ1-5; D: .; CDR3: CASSIEDNRTAFNQPQHF; DNA: TGTGCCAGTAGTATAGAGGATAATAGGACAGCTTTTAATCAGCCCCAGCATTTT
length: 14; size: .; V: TRBV30; J: TRBJ2-5; D: TRBD1; CDR3: CAWSVSRQGETQYF; DNA: TGTGCCTGGAGTGTATCCCGACAGGGGGAGACCCAGTACTTC
length: 19; size: .; V: TRBV7-2; J: TRBJ2-1; D: .; CDR3: CASRLLPPARGSDYNEQFF; DNA: TGTGCCAGCAGGCTCCTACCCCCGGCTCGCGGGTCGGATTACAATGAGCAGTTCTTC
length: 14; size: .; V: TRBV5-1; J: TRBJ2-1; D: .; CDR3: CASSLGTGPNEQFF; DNA: TGCGCCAGCAGCTTGGGTACAGGGCCCAATGAGCAGTTCTTC
length: 15; size: few; V: TRBV9; J: TRBJ2-3; D: .; CDR3: CASSVDGHGTDTQYF; DNA: TGTGCCAGCAGCGTAGACGGTCACGGGACAGATACGCAGTATTTT
length: 15; size: .; V: TRBV6-5; J: TRBJ1-5; D: .; CDR3: CASSPVAGSNQPQHF; DNA: TGTGCCAGCAGTCCAGTGGCGGGGAGCAATCAGCCCCAGCATTTT
length: 16; size: few; V: TRBV7-9; J: TRBJ2-5; D: TRBD2; CDR3: CASSPGVAGGRETQYF; DNA: TGTGCCAGCAGCCCCGGAGTAGCGGGGGGGCGAGAGACCCAGTACTTC
length: 15; size: .; V: TRBV7-9; J: TRBJ2-1; D: TRBD2; CDR3: CASTIPGSGGSEQFF; DNA: TGTGCCAGCACCATACCGGGTAGCGGGGGGAGTGAGCAGTTCTTC
length: 15; size: .; V: TRBV2; J: TRBJ2-7; D: .; CDR3: CASREQGLSSYEQYF; DNA: TGTGCCAGCAGGGAACAGGGTTTAAGCTCCTACGAGCAGTACTTC
length: 15; size: .; V: TRBV5-1; J: TRBJ1-4; D: .; CDR3: CASSLISLMSEKLFF; DNA: TGCGCCAGCAGCTTGATATCTTTAATGTCGGAAAAACTGTTTTTT
length: 14; size: once; V: TRBV15; J: TRBJ1-2; D: .; CDR3: CATSSRAGAGGYTF; DNA: TGTGCCACCAGCAGTAGGGCAGGGGCGGGTGGCTACACCTTC
length: 16; size: .; V: TRBV11-2; J: TRBJ1-1; D: TRBD1; CDR3: CASSRGTDEPNTEAFF; DNA: TGTGCCAGCAGCCGTGGGACAGACGAACCAAACACTGAAGCTTTCTTT
length: 21; size: .; V: TRBV4-2; J: TRBJ2-3; D: TRBD2; CDR3: CASSQEGEGLAGVDGTDTQYF; DNA: TGTGCCAGCAGCCAAGAGGGGGAGGGACTAGCGGGAGTTGATGGCACAGATACGCAGTATTTT
length: 15; size: .; V: TRBV10-3; J: TRBJ2-3; D: .; CDR3: CAISTGAGKTDTQYF; DNA: TGTGCCATCAGTACAGGGGCGGGGAAAACAGATACGCAGTATTTT
length: 16; size: .; V: TRBV7-8; J: TRBJ2-7; D: TRBD1; CDR3: CASSLPLDRVAYEQYF; DNA: TGTGCCAGCAGCCTTCCCCTGGACAGGGTTGCCTACGAGCAGTACTTC
length: 14; size: .; V: TRBV18; J: TRBJ2-7; D: TRBD1; CDR3: CATRRQGWVDEQYF; DNA: TGTGCCACCCGGCGACAGGGATGGGTCGACGAGCAGTACTTC
length: 14; size: .; V: TRBV2; J: TRBJ2-5; D: .; CDR3: CASSFSGGEETQYF; DNA: TGTGCCAGCAGTTTCTCCGGAGGGGAAGAGACCCAGTACTTC
length: 17; size: .; V: TRBV4-3; J: TRBJ1-6; D: .; CDR3: CASSQGLHGSNNSPLHF; DNA: TGCGCCAGCAGCCAAGGTTTACACGGGTCCAATAATTCACCCCTCCACTTT
length: 14; size: .; V: TRBV27; J: TRBJ2-7; D: TRBD1; CDR3: CASSLWAGGYEQYF; DNA: TGTGCCAGCAGTTTATGGGCAGGGGGCTACGAGCAGTACTTC
length: 14; size: few; V: TRBV6-6; J: TRBJ2-3; D: .; CDR3: CASSYSHGTDTQYF; DNA: TGTGCCAGCAGTTACTCACATGGCACAGATACGCAGTATTTT
length: 15; size: .; V: TRBV7-2; J: TRBJ2-3; D: .; CDR3: CASSLAGGGVDTQYF; DNA: TGTGCCAGCAGCTTAGCTGGCGGGGGCGTAGATACGCAGTATTTT
length: 16; size: .; V: TRBV5-4; J: TRBJ2-2; D: TRBD2; CDR3: CASSSPSGGDTGELFF; DNA: TGTGCCAGCAGTTCCCCTAGCGGGGGGGACACCGGGGAGCTGTTTTTT